Each of the 15 T cell receptor beta chains below was sequenced from the same sample in a study of blood T cell repertoires in COVID-19. Libraries were prepared by immunoSEQ multiplex PCR; TCRdb keeps only in-frame clonotypes and omits some of them. In the table there are about 180,000 clones, 84% of which are singletons. Sequences were obtained from peripheral blood. All receptors come from a young man with active or convalescent COVID-19.

This rearrangement joins TRBV2 to TRBJ2-1, with 11 bases matching TRBD1. Germline V gene lookup returns CDR1 SNHLY and CDR2 FYNNEI. This CDR3 has 15 residues. Losses at the gene ends were 6 bases for V and 7 bases for J; bases not matched to a gene: 8. The CDR3 spells CASSLGQGARNEQFF. For the CDR3, the DNA is TGTGCCAGCAGCCTAGGACAGGGGGCGCGAAATGAGCAGTTCTTC.

The chain combines TRBV10-2 with TRBJ1-3; no definite D call. V lost 4 bases and J 10 bases, leaving 8 bases between the germline ends. Germline V lookup: CDR1 WSHSY, CDR2 SAAADI. This CDR3 region has 11 residues. CDR3 coding DNA: TGCGCCAGCAGTGTAGGAGAAACCATATATTTT. This translates into CASSVGETIYF.

V usage is TRBV19 and J usage is TRBJ1-1; 7 nucleotides agree with TRBD1. This CDR3 is built from 13 residues. The J segment lost 4 bases and the V segment lost 8 bases, leaving 7 bases of the junction unmatched. In germline, CDR1 is LNHDA, CDR2 SQIVND (reference sequence). DNA of the CDR3: TGTGCCAGTTTGGGTCCAGGGGGCACTGAAGCTTTCTTT. It specifies CASLGPGGTEAFF.

This clone appeared a single time. The chain recombines TRBV12-3 or TRBV12-4 with TRBJ1-4, with 10 bases matching TRBD1. The CDR3 is 13 residues long. Trimming cost V 7 bases and J 8 bases; bases outside gene matches: 4. CDR3 residues: CASTPDRGEKLFF. The CDR3 DNA reads as TGTGCCAGCACCCCGGACAGGGGGGAAAAACTGTTTTTT.

The chain combines TRBV5-8 with TRBJ1-1; a weak D match, TRBD1 (6 bases). Looked up from germline, CDR1 is SGHTS and CDR2 is YDEGEE. Trimming removed 5 bases from V and 1 base from J, with 15 bases in between. This CDR3 has 15 amino acids. CDR3 in DNA: TGTGCCAGCAGGAGTTTAGCGGGACAGAACACTGAAGCTTTCTTT. It is translated as CASRSLAGQNTEAFF.

This chain joins TRBV7-3 and TRBJ2-3; no definite D call. The V and J ends lost 1 base and 1 base respectively, with 6 bases between them. The CDR3 spans 14 residues. Looked up from germline, CDR1 is SGHTA and CDR2 is FQGTGA. CDR3: CASSLNPGTDTQYF. The CDR3 coding sequence is TGTGCCAGCAGCTTAAATCCGGGCACAGATACGCAGTATTTT.

This chain joins TRBV7-9 and TRBJ1-1; D gene unclear. The CDR3 runs 14 residues. Germline loops: CDR1 SEHNR, CDR2 FQNEAQ (reference sequence). Trimming left V 1 base short and J 0 bases short, with 6 bases between. The CDR3 here is CASSLVLVNTEAFF. The DNA of the CDR3 is TGTGCCAGCAGCTTAGTGTTAGTGAACACTGAAGCTTTCTTT.

The chain links TRBV28 to TRBJ1-5; TRBD1 aligns across 7 bases. This CDR3 region has 13 residues. Germline CDR1 is MDHEN and CDR2 is SYDVKM. The V and J ends lost 5 bases and 5 bases, in that order; junction bases with no gene match: 3. DNA of the CDR3: TGTGCCAGCAGTGGGGACAGATATCAGCCCCAGCATTTT. It translates to CASSGDRYQPQHF.

V gene TRBV28 combines with J gene TRBJ1-5, with 7 bases aligning to TRBD1. The CDR3 spans 15 residues. V shed 6 bases, J shed 0 bases, and the junction held 5 bases outside the gene matches. CDR1 and CDR2 (germline): MDHEN, SYDVKM. CDR3 in amino acids: CASSPGTASNQPQHF. The DNA for the CDR3 is TGTGCCAGCAGCCCGGGGACAGCTAGCAATCAGCCCCAGCATTTT.

The genes are TRBV6-5 and TRBJ1-3; tentative D call: TRBD1 (5 bases). Per the germline V gene, CDR1 is MNHEY and CDR2 is SVGAGI. The CDR3 is 15 residues long. V gave up 2 bases and J gave up 2 bases, with 10 bases separating them. The CDR3 DNA reads TGTGCCAGCAGTTACGCTCCAGGGACTGGAAACACCATATATTTT. Translation gives CASSYAPGTGNTIYF.

J is TRBJ2-7 and V is TRBV4-2, with D possibly being TRBD2 (6 bases). Trimming left V 0 bases short and J 7 bases short, with 13 bases between. CDR1 and CDR2 from the germline V gene are LGHNA and YNFKEQ. There are 14 residues in the CDR3. The CDR3 loop reads CASSQDRAGWEQYF. CDR3 in DNA: TGTGCCAGCAGCCAAGACCGGGCGGGGTGGGAGCAGTACTTC.

This rearrangement joins TRBV7-2 to TRBJ2-2; unclear D gene. The CDR3 is 16 amino acids. CDR1 is SGHTA and CDR2 is FQGNSA in the germline V gene. Trimming stripped 1 base from V and 0 bases from J, with 9 bases between. Written as DNA, the CDR3 is TGTGCCAGCAGCTTAGTCGCACAGACGAACACCGGGGAGCTGTTTTTT. The encoded protein is CASSLVAQTNTGELFF.

The V call is TRBV7-2, the J call TRBJ2-1; D is possibly TRBD1 (5 bases). The length of the CDR3 is 16 residues. Germline loops: CDR1 SGHTA, CDR2 FQGNSA. The V gene lost 4 bases and the J gene lost 1 base, with 14 bases spanning the gap. The CDR3 DNA is TGTGCCAGCAGCTCTTCGACAGTAACGTCCTACAATGAGCAGTTCTTC. Residues: CASSSSTVTSYNEQFF.

Written as DNA, the CDR3 is TGTGCCAGCGACACAGGGGATTACAATGAGCAGTTCTTC. It yields the protein CASDTGDYNEQFF. The chain has TRBV5-6 and TRBJ2-1; 7 bases are shared with TRBD1. The J segment lost 4 bases and the V segment lost 7 bases, leaving 5 bases of the junction unmatched. Germline V lookup: CDR1 SGHDT, CDR2 YYEEEE. The CDR3 extends over 13 amino acids. Complete variable domain (other parts from reference TRBV5-6 and TRBJ2-1): DAGVTQSPTHLIKTRGQQVTLRCSPKSGHDTVSWYQQALGQGPQFIFQYYEEEERQRGNFPDRFSGHQFPNYSSELNVNALLLGDSALYLCASDTGDYNEQFFGPGTRLTVL.

This clone was observed a handful of times. With a much larger clone just one base away, this may be a read error. The gene calls are TRBV27 and TRBJ1-5; D unresolved. CDR1 and CDR2 (germline): MNHEY, SMNVEV (reference sequence). V lost 3 bases and J lost 1, with 4 bases in between. The CDR3 is 13 residues long. The CDR3 sequence is CASSFQSNQPQHF. The CDR3 DNA reads TGTGCCAGCAGTTTCCAGAGCAATCAGCCCCAGCATTTT.